What follows are 21 T cell receptor beta chains derived from one specimen sequenced in a study of blood T cell repertoires in COVID-19. The data were produced by immunoSEQ multiplex PCR, yet TCRdb's version contains in-frame clones alone and is incomplete. The sample shows about 190,000 clones, around three quarters of them seen only once. The sequenced sample consisted of peripheral blood. The receptor source for this set is a man aged 55-75 years with active or convalescent COVID-19.

J is TRBJ2-3 and V is TRBV11-3, with 9 bases lining up with TRBD1. Germline lookup yields CDR1 SGHNT and CDR2 YENEEA. The CDR3 runs to 13 residues. J lost 6 bases, V lost 4 bases, and 2 bases had no gene match. The DNA for the CDR3 is TGTGCCAGCAGCTCAGACAGGGGGGATACGCAGTATTTT. Its translation: CASSSDRGDTQYF.

The V gene is TRBV9, the J gene TRBJ2-2; possibly TRBD2 for D (6 bases). The CDR3 spans 16 residues. CDR1 is SGDLS, CDR2 YYNGEE, per germline. V lost 0 bases to trimming and J lost 0 bases, with 9 bases between them. The CDR3 spells CASSVGAGSNTGELFF. CDR3 sequence (DNA): TGTGCCAGCAGCGTAGGCGCGGGGTCGAACACCGGGGAGCTGTTTTTT.

The chain uses TRBV11-3 and TRBJ2-3; 7 bases fit TRBD2. The V gene's germline CDR1 is SGHNT and CDR2 YENEEA. The CDR3 has 15 amino acids. The junction had 4 bases not matched to a gene; V was cut back by 0 bases and J by 4 bases. The DNA for the CDR3 is TGTGCCAGCAGCTTAGATCGGGGAGGGCCAGATACGCAGTATTTT. Its protein is CASSLDRGGPDTQYF.

The chain recombines TRBV9 with TRBJ2-1, with TRBD2 identical over 7 bases. Trimming at V came to 0 bases and at J to 5 bases, leaving 8 bases not matched to a gene. From germline, CDR1 is SGDLS and CDR2 YYNGEE. The CDR3 length is 16 residues. CDR3 sequence (DNA): TGTGCCAGCAGCGTAGGGGAGGGGCTAGCCAACAATGAGCAGTTCTTC. Translated, it gives CASSVGEGLANNEQFF.

CDR3 sequence: CASSIRLGGNIQYF. The CDR3 DNA sequence: TGTGCCAGTAGTATCCGGTTGGGAGGAAACATTCAGTACTTC. The chain joins TRBV19 to TRBJ2-4; D perhaps matches TRBD2 (6 bases). This CDR3 region has 14 residues. Trimming pared 3 bases from V and 6 bases from J, leaving 12 bases between. Germline loops: CDR1 LNHDA, CDR2 SQIVND (reference sequence).

V and J are TRBV2 and TRBJ2-1; D is possibly TRBD1 (6 bases). In germline, CDR1 is SNHLY, CDR2 FYNNEI. V lost 7 bases, J lost 5 bases, and 6 bases lay in between. The CDR3 has 11 residues. The CDR3 spells CASTGDNEQFF. In nucleotides, the CDR3 is TGTGCCAGCACAGGGGACAATGAGCAGTTCTTC. Drawing the rest from reference TRBV2 and TRBJ2-1, the complete variable domain is EPEVTQTPSHQVTQMGQEVILRCVPISNHLYFYWYRQILGQKVEFLVSFYNNEISEKSEIFDDQFSVERPDGSNFTLKIRSTKLEDSAMYFCASTGDNEQFFGPGTRLTVL.

The rearrangement joins TRBV6-2 or TRBV6-3 to TRBJ2-1, with TRBD2 matching over 11 bases. Trimming cost V 0 bases and J 5 bases; bases outside gene matches: 9. Germline lookup yields CDR1 MNHEY and CDR2 SVGEGT. The CDR3 extends over 18 amino acids. The DNA for the CDR3 is TGTGCCAGCAGTTACTCACCTCTAGCGGGAGGATTGAACAATGAGCAGTTCTTC. Protein product: CASSYSPLAGGLNNEQFF.

The V and J genes are TRBV5-1 and TRBJ2-3; 7 bases are a match to TRBD1. The V gene end was trimmed by 7 bases and the J gene end by 1 base; junction bases not matched to a gene: 12. Germline V gene data show CDR1 as SGHRS and CDR2 as YFSETQ. This CDR3 spans 16 amino acids. The CDR3 region is CASGTVPFVGTDTQYF. CDR3 coding DNA: TGCGCCAGCGGGACAGTACCCTTCGTAGGCACAGATACGCAGTATTTT. The full variable domain, with the rest looked up from reference TRBV5-1 and TRBJ2-3, is KAGVTQTPRYLIKTRGQQVTLSCSPISGHRSVSWYQQTPGQGLQFLFEYFSETQRNKGNFPGRFSGRQFSNSRSEMNVSTLELGDSALYLCASGTVPFVGTDTQYFGPGTRLTVL.

J is TRBJ2-1 and V is TRBV2; a weak D match, TRBD2 (5 bases). This CDR3 is 14 amino acids long. Germline V gives CDR1 SNHLY, CDR2 FYNNEI. V was trimmed by 6 bases and J by 7 bases, leaving 16 bases between them. For the CDR3, the DNA is TGTGCCAGCAGCCCCCTAGCTATGAGTAATGAGCAGTTCTTC. Translated, it gives CASSPLAMSNEQFF.

The chain combines TRBV6-4 with TRBJ2-5; TRBD1 matches at 10 bases. This CDR3 comprises 13 residues. The V and J ends lost 3 bases and 7 bases, in that order; junction bases with no gene match: 2. CDR1 is MRHNA and CDR2 is SNTAGT in the germline V gene. DNA of the CDR3: TGTGCCAGCAGTGAGGACAGGGGGGCGACCCAGTACTTC. This gives the protein CASSEDRGATQYF.

The chain carries TRBV6-2 or TRBV6-3 and TRBJ1-2, with D perhaps matching TRBD1 (5 bases). CDR1 is MNHEY, CDR2 SVGEGT, per germline. This CDR3 is built from 14 residues. Trimming took off 6 bases at V and 13 bases at J, with 24 bases between the two ends. CDR3 residues: CASSLTGGTSGFTF. The CDR3 nucleotides are TGTGCCAGCAGCCTCACTGGGGGGACCTCTGGGTTCACCTTC.

This rearrangement joins TRBV5-1 to TRBJ2-5, with D maybe TRBD1 (6 bases). The CDR3 loop spans 14 amino acids. The germline gives CDR1 SGHRS, CDR2 YFSETQ. Deletions cut 4 bases from V and 0 bases from J, with 10 bases between. The DNA for the CDR3 is TGCGCCAGCAGCCCCGGACAGTACCAAGAGACCCAGTACTTC. Its translation: CASSPGQYQETQYF.

This chain links TRBV7-8 with TRBJ2-2; TRBD2 matches at 8 bases. From germline, CDR1 is SGHVS and CDR2 FQNEAQ. The ends lost 5 bases at V and 5 bases at J; junction bases unmatched: 7. CDR3 length: 15 amino acids. The CDR3 reads CASSESGRGTGELFF. The DNA for the CDR3 is TGTGCCAGCAGCGAGAGCGGGAGAGGAACCGGGGAGCTGTTTTTT.

This clone was seen only a few times. The chain is built from TRBV23-1 and TRBJ2-7; a possible D gene is TRBD1 (5 bases). TRBV23-1 is assigned to the ORF class and has an uncertain function. With 0 bases removed from V and 3 bases from J, the gap between germline ends came to 9 bases. The CDR3 runs to 14 residues. CDR3 nucleotides: TGCGCCAGCAGTCAATCCGACAGACACTACGAGCAGTACTTC. Protein product: CASSQSDRHYEQYF.

Comments on this clone: The junction shows a germline mismatch at one end, possibly a read error. The chain recombines TRBV19 with TRBJ1-5; D may be TRBD1 (5 bases). The length of the CDR3 is 16 residues. Germline CDR1 and CDR2: LNHDA and SQIVND (reference sequence). CDR3 bases: TGTGCCAGCAGTATAATTGGAGGGCAGGGCAGTCAGCCCCAGCATTTT. Amino acid sequence: CASSIIGGQGSQPQHF.

This chain links TRBV4-2 with TRBJ2-7; 14 bases agree with TRBD2. The V segment lost 3 bases and the J segment 3 bases; nucleotides outside the gene matches: 7. From germline, CDR1 is LGHNA and CDR2 YNFKEQ. There are 17 residues in the CDR3. The CDR3 DNA sequence: TGTGCCAGCAGCCAGGGGGGACTAGCGGGAGCCGACTACGAGCAGTACTTC. Its protein is CASSQGGLAGADYEQYF.

The V gene is TRBV19, the J gene TRBJ1-2; 7 bases map to TRBD1. The V segment lost 6 bases and the J segment 0 bases; nucleotides outside the gene matches: 1. CDR1 and CDR2 (germline): LNHDA, SQIVND (reference sequence). The CDR3 sequence is 13 residues long. CDR3 amino acids: CASSGTANYGYTF. Written as DNA, the CDR3 is TGTGCCAGTAGCGGGACAGCTAACTATGGCTACACCTTC.

The table lists this clone with a few counts. The chain combines TRBV5-4 with TRBJ1-1; D gene uncertain. V lost 0 bases to trimming and J lost 4 bases, with 4 bases between them. Germline CDR1 is SGHNT and CDR2 is YYREEE (reference sequence). The CDR3 spans 12 residues. CDR3 DNA sequence: TGTGCCAGCAGCTTGGGGAGCACTGAAGCTTTCTTT. It yields the protein CASSLGSTEAFF.

The chain carries TRBV6-1 and TRBJ2-3; D is unclear. Trimming pared 2 bases from V and 5 bases from J, leaving 17 bases between. The CDR3 loop spans 16 amino acids. Germline V gene data show CDR1 as MNHNS and CDR2 as SASEGT. The CDR3 nucleotides are TGTGCCAGCAGTGAACAGCCAGGAAACCCGAGAGATACGCAGTATTTT. This gives the protein CASSEQPGNPRDTQYF.

The J gene is TRBJ2-2, the V gene TRBV18, with D perhaps matching TRBD1 (6 bases). CDR1 is KGHSH and CDR2 is LQKENI in the germline V gene. V lost 4 bases, J lost 0 bases, and 9 bases lay in between. This CDR3 spans 15 amino acids. CDR3 region: CASSLQGANTGELFF. The CDR3, as DNA: TGTGCCAGCTCACTACAGGGCGCGAACACCGGGGAGCTGTTTTTT.

The chain carries TRBV28 and TRBJ2-3, with 7 bases aligning to TRBD2. Germline CDR1 and CDR2: MDHEN and SYDVKM. This CDR3 has 16 residues. V was clipped by 5 bases and J by 1 base; unmatched bases: 9. DNA of the CDR3: TGTGCCAGCAGTCTGGGAGCTGCGGGGGGCACAGATACGCAGTATTTT. Translating gives CASSLGAAGGTDTQYF.